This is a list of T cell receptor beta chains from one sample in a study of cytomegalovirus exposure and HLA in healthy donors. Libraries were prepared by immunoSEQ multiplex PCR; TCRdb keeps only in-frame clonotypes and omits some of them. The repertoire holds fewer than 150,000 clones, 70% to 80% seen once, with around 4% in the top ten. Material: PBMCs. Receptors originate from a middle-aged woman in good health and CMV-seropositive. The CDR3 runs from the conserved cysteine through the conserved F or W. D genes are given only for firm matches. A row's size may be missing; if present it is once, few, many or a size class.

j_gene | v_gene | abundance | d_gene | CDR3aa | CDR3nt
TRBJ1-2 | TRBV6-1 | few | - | CASSEVFLGYRAAKGYGYTF | TGTGCCAGCAGTGAAGTTTTTTTGGGTTACAGGGCAGCTAAAGGCTATGGCTACACCTTC
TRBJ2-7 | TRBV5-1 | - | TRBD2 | CASALSGTSDIEQYF | TGCGCCAGTGCCCTCTCCGGGACTAGCGATATCGAGCAGTACTTC
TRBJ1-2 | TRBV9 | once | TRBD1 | CASSAVPGQGTRTF | TGTGCCAGCAGCGCGGTTCCGGGACAGGGTACTAGAACCTTC
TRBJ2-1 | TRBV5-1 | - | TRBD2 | CASSLGVAGGPANEQFF | TGCGCCAGCAGCTTGGGGGTAGCGGGAGGGCCCGCCAATGAGCAGTTCTTC
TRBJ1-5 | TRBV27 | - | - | CASSSGTISNQPQHF | TGTGCCAGCAGTTCCGGGACTATTAGCAATCAGCCCCAGCATTTT
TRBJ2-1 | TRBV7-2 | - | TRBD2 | CASSLAGTSGRYNEQFF | TGTGCCAGCAGCTTAGCCGGGACTAGCGGGAGGTACAATGAGCAGTTCTTC
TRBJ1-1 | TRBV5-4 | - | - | CASSLAGGNRGAFF | TGTGCCAGCAGCTTGGCCGGGGGAAACCGAGGGGCTTTCTTT
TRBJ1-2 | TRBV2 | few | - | CASRNRVSGYTF | TGTGCCAGCAGGAACAGGGTGTCTGGCTACACCTTC
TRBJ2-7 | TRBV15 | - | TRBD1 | CATSRDRTGPNEQYF | TGTGCCACCAGCAGAGACCGGACAGGGCCGAACGAGCAGTACTTC
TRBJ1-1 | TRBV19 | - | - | CASSMGPTRGSTEAFF | TGTGCCAGTAGCATGGGCCCGACACGGGGAAGCACTGAAGCTTTCTTT
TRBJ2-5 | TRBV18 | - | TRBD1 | CASSPLKTGGEQYF | TGTGCCAGCTCACCACTTAAGACAGGGGGGGAGCAGTACTTC
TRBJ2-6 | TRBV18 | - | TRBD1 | CASSKQGGSSGANVLTF | TGTGCCAGCTCCAAACAAGGGGGCTCCTCTGGGGCCAACGTCCTGACTTTC
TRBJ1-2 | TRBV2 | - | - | CATRTGFGDYGYTF | TGTGCCACCAGAACAGGGTTTGGTGACTATGGCTACACCTTC
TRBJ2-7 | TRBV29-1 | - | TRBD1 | CSVLDRDTYEQYF | TGCAGCGTATTGGACAGGGATACCTACGAGCAGTACTTC
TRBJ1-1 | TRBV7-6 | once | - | CASSKDRNTEAFF | TGTGCCAGCAGCAAAGACAGGAACACTGAAGCTTTCTTT
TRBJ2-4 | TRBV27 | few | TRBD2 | CASSNRGGGDIQYF | TGTGCCAGCAGTAACCGTGGCGGGGGGGACATTCAGTACTTC
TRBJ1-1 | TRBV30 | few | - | CAWRQGHTEAFF | TGTGCCTGGAGACAGGGACACACTGAAGCTTTCTTT
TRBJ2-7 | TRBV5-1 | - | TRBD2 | CAGSLGLAGDYEQYF | TGCGCCGGCAGCTTGGGACTAGCGGGAGACTACGAGCAGTACTTC
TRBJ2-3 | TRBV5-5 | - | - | CASRMAGSTDTQYF | TGTGCCAGCAGAATGGCAGGGAGCACAGATACGCAGTATTTT
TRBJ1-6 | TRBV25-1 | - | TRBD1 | CASSSPYTGGYNSPLHF | TGTGCCAGCAGTTCTCCGTATACAGGGGGCTATAATTCACCCCTCCACTTT
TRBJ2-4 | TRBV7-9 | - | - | CASSQRGGEDIQYF | TGTGCCAGCAGCCAGAGAGGGGGAGAAGACATTCAGTACTTC
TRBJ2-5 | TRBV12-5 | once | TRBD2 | CASGKTSGKETQYF | TGTGCTAGTGGGAAGACTAGCGGGAAAGAGACCCAGTACTTC
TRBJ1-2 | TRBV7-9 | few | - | CASSLAVQGGGYTF | TGTGCCAGCAGCTTAGCAGTACAGGGCGGTGGCTACACCTTC
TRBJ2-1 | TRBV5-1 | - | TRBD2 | CASGLAPDNEQFF | TGCGCCAGCGGACTAGCCCCAGACAATGAGCAGTTCTTC
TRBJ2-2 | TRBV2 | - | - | CASSTENTGELFF | TGTGCCAGCAGTACAGAAAACACCGGGGAGCTGTTTTTT
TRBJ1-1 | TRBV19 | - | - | CASSIRPQLNTEAFF | TGTGCCAGTAGTATCAGGCCCCAGCTGAACACTGAAGCTTTCTTT
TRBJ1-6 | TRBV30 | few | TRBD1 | CAWSQVTGNSPLHF | TGTGCCTGGAGTCAAGTGACAGGGAATTCACCCCTCCACTTT
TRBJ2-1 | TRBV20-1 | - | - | CSARQAGPPFF | TGCAGTGCTAGACAAGCAGGTCCCCCCTTCTTC
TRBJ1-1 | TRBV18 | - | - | CASSPGVGSEAFF | TGTGCCAGCTCACCTGGAGTTGGGTCTGAAGCTTTCTTT
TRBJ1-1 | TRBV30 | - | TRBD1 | CAWSDPGQGNTEAFF | TGTGCCTGGAGTGATCCGGGACAGGGAAACACTGAAGCTTTCTTT
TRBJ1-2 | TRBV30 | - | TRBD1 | CAYLSGTDGYTF | TGTGCCTATTTATCCGGGACAGATGGCTACACCTTC
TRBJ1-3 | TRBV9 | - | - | CASGQGSGNTIYF | TGTGCCAGCGGTCAGGGAAGTGGAAACACCATATATTTT
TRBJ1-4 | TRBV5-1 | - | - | CASSLGGAASNEKLFF | TGCGCCAGCAGCTTGGGCGGTGCAGCCTCTAATGAAAAACTGTTTTTT
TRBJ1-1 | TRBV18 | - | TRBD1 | CASSRDSMNTEAFF | TGTGCCAGCTCACGGGACAGCATGAACACTGAAGCTTTCTTT
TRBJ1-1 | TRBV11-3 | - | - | CASSGTRGAEAFF | TGTGCCAGCAGCGGCACCAGGGGCGCTGAAGCTTTCTTT